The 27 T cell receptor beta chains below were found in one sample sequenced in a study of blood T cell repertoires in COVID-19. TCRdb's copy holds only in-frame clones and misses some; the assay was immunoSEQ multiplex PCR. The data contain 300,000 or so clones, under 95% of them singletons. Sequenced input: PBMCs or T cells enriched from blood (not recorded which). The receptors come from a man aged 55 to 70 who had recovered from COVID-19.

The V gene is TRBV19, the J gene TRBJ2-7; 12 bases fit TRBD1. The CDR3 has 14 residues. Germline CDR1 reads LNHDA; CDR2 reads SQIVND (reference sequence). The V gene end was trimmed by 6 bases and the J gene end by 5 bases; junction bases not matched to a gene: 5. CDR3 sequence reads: CASRFGTGGHEQYF. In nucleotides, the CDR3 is TGTGCCAGTAGATTCGGGACAGGGGGCCACGAGCAGTACTTC. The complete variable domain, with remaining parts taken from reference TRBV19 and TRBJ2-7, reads DGGITQSPKYLFRKEGQNVTLSCEQNLNHDAMYWYRQDPGQGLRLIYYSQIVNDFQKGDIAEGYSVSREKKESFPLTVTSAQKNPTAFYLCASRFGTGGHEQYFGPGTRLTVT.

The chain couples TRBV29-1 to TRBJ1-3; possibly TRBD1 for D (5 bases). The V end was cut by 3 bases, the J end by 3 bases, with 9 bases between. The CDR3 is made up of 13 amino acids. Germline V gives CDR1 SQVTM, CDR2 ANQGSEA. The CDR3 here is CSVEQGFGNTIYF. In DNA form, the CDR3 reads TGCAGCGTTGAGCAGGGCTTTGGAAACACCATATATTTT.

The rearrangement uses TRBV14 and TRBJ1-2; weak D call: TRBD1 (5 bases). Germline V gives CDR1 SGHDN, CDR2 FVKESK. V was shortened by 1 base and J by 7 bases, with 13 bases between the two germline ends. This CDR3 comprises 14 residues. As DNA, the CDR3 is TGTGCCAGCAGCCAAGCCCGGGGGGGGTTTGGCTACACCTTC. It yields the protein CASSQARGGFGYTF.

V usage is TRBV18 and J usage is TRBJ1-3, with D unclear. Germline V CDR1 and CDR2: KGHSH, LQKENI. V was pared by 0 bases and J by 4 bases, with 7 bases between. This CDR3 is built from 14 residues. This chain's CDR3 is CASSPPSTGNTIYF. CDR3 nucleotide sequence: TGTGCCAGCTCACCACCGTCGACAGGAAACACCATATATTTT.

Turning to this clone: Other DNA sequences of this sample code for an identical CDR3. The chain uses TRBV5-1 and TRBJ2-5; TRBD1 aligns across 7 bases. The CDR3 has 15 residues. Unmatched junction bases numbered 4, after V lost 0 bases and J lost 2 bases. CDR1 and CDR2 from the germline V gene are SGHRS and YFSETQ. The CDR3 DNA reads TGCGCCAGCAGCTTGGGGGGGACAGTACAAGAGACCCAGTACTTC. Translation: CASSLGGTVQETQYF.

In DNA, the CDR3 is TGTGCCAGCAGCTTTGACAGCAAATATGGCTACACCTTC. Encoded protein: CASSFDSKYGYTF. This chain connects TRBV7-8 to TRBJ1-2, with a weak D call TRBD1 (5 bases). CDR1 and CDR2 from the germline V gene are SGHVS and FQNEAQ. The CDR3 runs 13 residues. V gave up 3 bases and J gave up 5 bases, with 10 bases separating them.

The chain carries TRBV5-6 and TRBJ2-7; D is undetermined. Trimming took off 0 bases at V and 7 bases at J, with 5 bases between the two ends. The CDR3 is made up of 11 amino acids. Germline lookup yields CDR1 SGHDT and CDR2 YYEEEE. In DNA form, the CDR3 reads TGTGCCAGCAGCTTGGCCCGGGAGCAGTACTTC. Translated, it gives CASSLAREQYF.

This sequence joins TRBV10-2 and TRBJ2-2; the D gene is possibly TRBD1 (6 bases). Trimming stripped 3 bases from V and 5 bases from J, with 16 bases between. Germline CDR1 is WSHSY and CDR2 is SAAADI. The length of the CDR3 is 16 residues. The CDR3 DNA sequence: TGCGCCAGCAGTGACAGGGGAGTGGGGACAACCGGGGAGCTGTTTTTT. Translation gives CASSDRGVGTTGELFF.

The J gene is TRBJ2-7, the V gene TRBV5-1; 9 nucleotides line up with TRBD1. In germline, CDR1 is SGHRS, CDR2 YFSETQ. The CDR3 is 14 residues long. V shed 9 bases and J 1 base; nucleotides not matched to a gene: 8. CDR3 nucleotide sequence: TGCGCCACCAAAGCCGGGACAGGGTCCTACGAGCAGTACTTC. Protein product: CATKAGTGSYEQYF.

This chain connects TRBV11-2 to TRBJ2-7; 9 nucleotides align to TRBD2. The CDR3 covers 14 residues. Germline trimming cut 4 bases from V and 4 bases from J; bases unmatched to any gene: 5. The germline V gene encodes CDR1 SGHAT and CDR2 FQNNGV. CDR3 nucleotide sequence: TGTGCCAGCAGCTCTTTAGCGGGAGTTTACGAGCAGTACTTC. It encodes CASSSLAGVYEQYF.

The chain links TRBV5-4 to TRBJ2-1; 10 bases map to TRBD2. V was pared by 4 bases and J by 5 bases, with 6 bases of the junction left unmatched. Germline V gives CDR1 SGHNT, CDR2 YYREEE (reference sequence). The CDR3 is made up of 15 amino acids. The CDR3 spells CASSASGRANNEQFF. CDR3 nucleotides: TGTGCCAGCAGCGCAAGCGGGAGGGCCAACAATGAGCAGTTCTTC.

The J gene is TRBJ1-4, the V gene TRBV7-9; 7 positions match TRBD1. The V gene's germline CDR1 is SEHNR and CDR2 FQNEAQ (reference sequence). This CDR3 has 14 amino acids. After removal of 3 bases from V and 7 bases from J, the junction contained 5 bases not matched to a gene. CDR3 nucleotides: TGTGCCAGCAGCTTGGTACAGGGGCGTGAAAAACTGTTTTTT. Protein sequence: CASSLVQGREKLFF.

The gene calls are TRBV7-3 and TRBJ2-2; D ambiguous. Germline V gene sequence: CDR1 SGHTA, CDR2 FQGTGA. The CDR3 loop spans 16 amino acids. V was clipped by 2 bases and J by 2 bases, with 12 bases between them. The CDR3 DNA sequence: TGTGCCAGCAGCTTATCAATCAGAATTAACACCGGGGAGCTGTTTTTT. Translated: CASSLSIRINTGELFF. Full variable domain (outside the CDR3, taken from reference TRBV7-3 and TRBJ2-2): GAGVSQTPSNKVTEKGKYVELRCDPISGHTALYWYRQSLGQGPEFLIYFQGTGAADDSGLPNDRFFAVRPEGSVSTLKIQRTERGDSAVYLCASSLSIRINTGELFFGEGSRLTVL.

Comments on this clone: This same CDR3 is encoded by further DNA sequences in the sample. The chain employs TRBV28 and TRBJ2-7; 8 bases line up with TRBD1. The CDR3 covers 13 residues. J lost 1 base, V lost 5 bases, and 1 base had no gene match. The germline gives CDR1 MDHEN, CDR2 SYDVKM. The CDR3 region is CASSRQGSYEQYF. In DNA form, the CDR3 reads TGTGCCAGCAGTAGACAGGGGTCCTACGAGCAGTACTTC.

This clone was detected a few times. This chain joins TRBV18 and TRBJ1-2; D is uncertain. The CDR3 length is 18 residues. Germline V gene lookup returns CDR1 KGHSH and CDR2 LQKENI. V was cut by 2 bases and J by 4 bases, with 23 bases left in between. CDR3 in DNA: TGTGCCAGCTCACCAGTTAGAGGTCACACTCCCATTCCCTATGGCTACACCTTC. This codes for CASSPVRGHTPIPYGYTF.

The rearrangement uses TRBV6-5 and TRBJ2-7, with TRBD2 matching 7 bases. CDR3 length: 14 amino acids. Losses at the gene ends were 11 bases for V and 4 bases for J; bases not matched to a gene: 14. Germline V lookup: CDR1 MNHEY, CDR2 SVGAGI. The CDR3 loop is CAGGRGRELYEQYF. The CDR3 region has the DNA TGTGCCGGGGGTCGAGGGAGGGAACTATACGAGCAGTACTTC.

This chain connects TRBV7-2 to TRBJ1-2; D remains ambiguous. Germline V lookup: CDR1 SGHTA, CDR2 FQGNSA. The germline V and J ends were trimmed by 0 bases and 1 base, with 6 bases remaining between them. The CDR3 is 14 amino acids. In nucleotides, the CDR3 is TGTGCCAGCAGCTTAGCGACGGGTAACTATGGCTACACCTTC. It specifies CASSLATGNYGYTF. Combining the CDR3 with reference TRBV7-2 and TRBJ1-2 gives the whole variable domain GAGVSQSPSNKVTEKGKDVELRCDPISGHTALYWYRQSLGQGLEFLIYFQGNSAPDKSGLPSDRFSAERTGGSVSTLTIQRTQQEDSAVYLCASSLATGNYGYTFGSGTRLTVV.

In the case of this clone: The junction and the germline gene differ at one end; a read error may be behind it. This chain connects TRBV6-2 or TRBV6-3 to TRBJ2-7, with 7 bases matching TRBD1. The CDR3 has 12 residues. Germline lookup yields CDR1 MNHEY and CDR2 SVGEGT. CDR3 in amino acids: CASGYSRGEQYF. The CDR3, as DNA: TGTGCCAGCGGTTACAGCAGGGGGGAGCAGTACTTC.

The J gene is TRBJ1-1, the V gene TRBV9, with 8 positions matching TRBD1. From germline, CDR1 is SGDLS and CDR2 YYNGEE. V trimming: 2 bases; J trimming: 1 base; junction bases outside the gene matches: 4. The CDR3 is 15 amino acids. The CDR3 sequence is CASSVMTGANTEAFF. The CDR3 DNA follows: TGTGCCAGCAGCGTCATGACAGGGGCGAACACTGAAGCTTTCTTT.

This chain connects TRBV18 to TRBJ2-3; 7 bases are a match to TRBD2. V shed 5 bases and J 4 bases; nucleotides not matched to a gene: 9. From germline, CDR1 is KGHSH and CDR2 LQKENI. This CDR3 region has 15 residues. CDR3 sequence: CASSVRGSRADTQYF. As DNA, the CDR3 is TGTGCCAGCTCAGTGCGGGGGTCAAGGGCAGATACGCAGTATTTT.

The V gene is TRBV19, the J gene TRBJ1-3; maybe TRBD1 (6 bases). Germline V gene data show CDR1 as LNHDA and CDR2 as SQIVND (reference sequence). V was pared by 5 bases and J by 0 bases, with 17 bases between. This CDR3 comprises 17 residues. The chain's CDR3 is CASSPRDTRNSGNTIYF. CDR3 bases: TGTGCCAGTAGTCCCCGGGACACGAGGAACTCTGGAAACACCATATATTTT.

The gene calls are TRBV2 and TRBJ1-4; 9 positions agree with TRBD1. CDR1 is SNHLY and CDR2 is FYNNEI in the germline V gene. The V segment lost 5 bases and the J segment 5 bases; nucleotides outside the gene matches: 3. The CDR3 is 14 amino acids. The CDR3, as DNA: TGTGCCAGCAGTACCGGGACAGGGAATGAAAAACTGTTTTTT. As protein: CASSTGTGNEKLFF.

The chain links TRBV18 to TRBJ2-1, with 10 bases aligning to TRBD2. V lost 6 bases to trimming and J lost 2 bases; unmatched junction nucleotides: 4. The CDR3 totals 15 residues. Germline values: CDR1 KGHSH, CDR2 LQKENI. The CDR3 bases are TGTGCCAGCTCCCGAGCGGGAGGGCCCTACAATGAGCAGTTCTTC. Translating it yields CASSRAGGPYNEQFF.

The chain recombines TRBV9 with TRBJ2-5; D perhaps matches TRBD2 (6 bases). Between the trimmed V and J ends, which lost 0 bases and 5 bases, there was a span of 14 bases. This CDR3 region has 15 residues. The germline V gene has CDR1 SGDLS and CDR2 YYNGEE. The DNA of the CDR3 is TGTGCCAGCAGCGTAGGGGGAGGAGGGGCGGAGACCCAGTACTTC. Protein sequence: CASSVGGGGAETQYF.

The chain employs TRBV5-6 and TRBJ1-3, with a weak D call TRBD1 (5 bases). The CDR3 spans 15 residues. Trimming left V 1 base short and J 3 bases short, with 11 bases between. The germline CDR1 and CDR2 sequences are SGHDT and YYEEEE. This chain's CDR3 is CASSLRRQGGNTIYF. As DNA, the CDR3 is TGTGCCAGCAGCTTGAGACGGCAGGGTGGAAACACCATATATTTT.

CDR3 loop: CASSQGRGTDYGYTF. The CDR3 DNA follows: TGTGCCAGCAGCCAAGGTCGGGGGACTGACTATGGCTACACCTTC. The chain has TRBV3-1 (or the pseudogene TRBV3-2) and TRBJ1-2; D is possibly TRBD1 (5 bases). From germline, CDR1 is LGHDT and CDR2 YNNKEL (reference sequence). V shed 1 base and J shed 3 bases, with 12 bases lying between them. This CDR3 comprises 15 residues.

In nucleotides, the CDR3 is TGTGCCAGCAGTCCACAGGGGGTCAATCAGCCCCAGCATTTT. Amino acid sequence: CASSPQGVNQPQHF. The V and J genes are TRBV27 and TRBJ1-5; 8 positions agree with TRBD1. V gave up 5 bases and J gave up 3 bases; unmatched junction bases: 3. This CDR3 comprises 14 residues. Germline V gene lookup returns CDR1 MNHEY and CDR2 SMNVEV (reference sequence).